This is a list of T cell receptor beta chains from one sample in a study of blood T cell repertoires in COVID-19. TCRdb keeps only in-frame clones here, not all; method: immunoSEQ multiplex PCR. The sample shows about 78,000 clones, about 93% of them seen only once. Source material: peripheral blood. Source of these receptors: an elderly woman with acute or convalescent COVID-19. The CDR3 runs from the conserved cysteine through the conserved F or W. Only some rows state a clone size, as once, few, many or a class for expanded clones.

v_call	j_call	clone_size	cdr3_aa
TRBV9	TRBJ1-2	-	CASSARQGVVSGGYTF
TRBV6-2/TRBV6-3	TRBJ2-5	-	CASSYSSGGPETQYF
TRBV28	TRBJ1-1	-	CASRVLDEAFF
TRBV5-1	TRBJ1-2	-	CASSPGTGGSGYTF
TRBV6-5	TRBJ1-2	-	CASGREGDYGYTF
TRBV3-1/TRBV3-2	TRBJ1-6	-	CASGDRGSYNSPLHF
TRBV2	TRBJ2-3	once	CADGDRGYDTQYF
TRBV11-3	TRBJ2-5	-	CASSLPGTGAQYF
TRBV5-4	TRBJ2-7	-	CASSPQGTELGEQYF
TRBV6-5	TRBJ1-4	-	CASRPGQGLNEKLFF
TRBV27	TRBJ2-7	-	CASRGLSYEQYF
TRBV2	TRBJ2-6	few	CASSEAPRGRLSGANVLTF
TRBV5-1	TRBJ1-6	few	CASNFGALGSPLHF
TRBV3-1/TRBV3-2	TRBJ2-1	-	CASSQQKSPYNEQFF
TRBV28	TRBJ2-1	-	CASSLGGQGGNEQFF
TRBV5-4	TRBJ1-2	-	CASSRETGGYYGYTF
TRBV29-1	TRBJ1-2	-	CSVGHTGSYGYTF
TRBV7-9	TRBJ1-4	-	CASSSGLNSGEKLFF
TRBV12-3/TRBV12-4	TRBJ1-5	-	CASSPLQGQPQHF
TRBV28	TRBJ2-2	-	CASSLPRVTGELFF
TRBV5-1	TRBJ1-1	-	CASSTFSGVRTEAFF
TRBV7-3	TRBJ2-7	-	CASSPSREGEQYF
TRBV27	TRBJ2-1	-	CASSLYGQVRYNEQFF
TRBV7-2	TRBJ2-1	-	CASSQGLNPNNEQFF
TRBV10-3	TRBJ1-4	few	CAIGRGYNEKLFF
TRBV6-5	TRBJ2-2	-	CASSYRSGGSAGELFF
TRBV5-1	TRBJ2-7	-	CASSLAGAYYEQYF
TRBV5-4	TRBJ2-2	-	CASSLAVITGELFF
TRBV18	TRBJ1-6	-	CASSPGTEGSPLHF
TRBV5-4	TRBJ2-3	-	CASSNTGGYVDTQYF
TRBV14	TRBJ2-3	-	CASSQDRAASGGIFEDTQYF
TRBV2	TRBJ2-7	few	CASGQDRGEYEQYF
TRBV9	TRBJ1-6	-	CASSVDAGAGSPLHF
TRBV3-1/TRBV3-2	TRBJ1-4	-	CASSPTAGGEKLFF
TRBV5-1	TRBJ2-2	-	CASSSGGGRNTGELFF
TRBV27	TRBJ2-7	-	CASSLGGSSYEQYF
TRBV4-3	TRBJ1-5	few	CASSQERTGANQPQHF
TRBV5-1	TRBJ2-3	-	CASSVSDPSTDTQYF
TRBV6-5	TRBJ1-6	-	CASTTGQGNNSPLHF
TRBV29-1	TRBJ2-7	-	CSTRQGATYEQYF
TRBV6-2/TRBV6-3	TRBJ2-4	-	CASSYSALTGGSDIQYF
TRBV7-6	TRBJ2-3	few	CASSLQGDTQYF
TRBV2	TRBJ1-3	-	CASGTGSSGNTIYF
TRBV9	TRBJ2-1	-	CASSPRLVSYNEQFF
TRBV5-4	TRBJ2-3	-	CASSLDSGATDTQYF
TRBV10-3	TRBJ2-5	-	CAISESFSGQETQYF
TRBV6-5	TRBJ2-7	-	CASSLRDSQSYEQYF
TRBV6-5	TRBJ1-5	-	CASSGQPNQPQHF